One and the same sample provided the 14 T cell receptor beta chains below, sequenced in a study of PD-1 blockade in mismatch repair-deficient tumors. Sequencing was performed with immunoSEQ multiplex PCR; in TCRdb, only in-frame clones are kept and a portion is missing. The data contain 15,000 to 20,000 clones, roughly 84% of them singletons. Sequencing used PBMCs, obtained before pembrolizumab treatment. The receptors here all came from an adult with mismatch repair-deficient cancer.

The rearrangement uses TRBV15 and TRBJ1-2, with TRBD1 as a possible D gene (5 bases). The V end lost 4 bases, the J end lost 8 bases, and 11 bases lay between the germline ends. Germline V gene lookup returns CDR1 LNHNV and CDR2 YYDKDF (reference sequence). The CDR3 covers 12 residues. For the CDR3, the DNA is TGTGCCACCAGCACGGGGGTCTACGGCTACACCTTC. It translates to CATSTGVYGYTF. The full variable domain, with the rest looked up from reference TRBV15 and TRBJ1-2, is DAMVIQNPRYQVTQFGKPVTLSCSQTLNHNVMYWYQQKSSQAPKLLFHYYDKDFNNEADTPDNFQSRRPNTSFCFLDIRSPGLGDTAMYLCATSTGVYGYTFGSGTRLTVV.

The rearrangement uses TRBV4-2 and TRBJ2-2; 8 bases fit TRBD2. Germline V gene data show CDR1 as LGHNA and CDR2 as YNFKEQ. With V trimmed by 4 bases and J by 0 bases, 4 bases remained unmatched. The CDR3 contains 16 residues. The CDR3 bases are TGTGCCAGCAGCCCTTCCGGGGGGGCGAACACCGGGGAGCTGTTTTTT. Translating gives CASSPSGGANTGELFF.

This chain links TRBV6-4 with TRBJ2-5; 12 nucleotides match TRBD2. J gave up 2 bases and V 3 bases, and 1 base lay outside the gene matches. CDR3 length equals 15 residues. Germline CDR1 is MRHNA and CDR2 is SNTAGT. The CDR3: CASSETSGSQETQYF. The DNA for the CDR3 is TGTGCCAGCAGTGAGACTAGCGGGAGTCAAGAGACCCAGTACTTC.

The chain carries TRBV6-5 and TRBJ2-7; D uncertain. The CDR3 is made up of 13 amino acids. V lost 4 bases, J lost 3 bases, and 10 bases lay in between. Germline V gives CDR1 MNHEY, CDR2 SVGAGI. CDR3 coding DNA: TGTGCCAGCAGTTCCTGGGAATACTACGAGCAGTACTTC. Amino acid sequence: CASSSWEYYEQYF.

The J gene is TRBJ2-2, the V gene TRBV12-5; no definite D call. Germline V CDR1 and CDR2: LGHNT, FRNRAP. This CDR3 is built from 13 residues. V lost 2 bases, J lost 8 bases, and 9 bases lay in between. CDR3 nucleotides: TGTGCTAGTGGTTTGTTTCTTTCGGGGGAGCTGTTTTTT. Protein product: CASGLFLSGELFF.

In DNA form, the CDR3 reads TGTGCCAGCAGCTTTAGCTACACAGATACGCAGTATTTT. Protein: CASSFSYTDTQYF. The chain is built from TRBV5-5 and TRBJ2-3; the D is unclear. Trimming stripped 2 bases from V and 2 bases from J, with 6 bases between. The CDR3 spans 13 residues. CDR1 is SGHKS, CDR2 YYEKEE, per germline (reference sequence).

This chain connects TRBV4-1 to TRBJ1-2; 8 bases fit TRBD1. V shed 2 bases and J 0 bases; nucleotides not matched to a gene: 2. Germline V lookup: CDR1 MGHRA, CDR2 YSYEKL. The CDR3 loop spans 15 amino acids. The DNA for the CDR3 is TGCGCCAGCAGCCAATCGACAGGGGCTAACTATGGCTACACCTTC. Translating it yields CASSQSTGANYGYTF.

DNA of the CDR3: TGTGCCAGCAGAGCCTCTGGGGCCAACGTCCTGACTTTC. Residues: CASRASGANVLTF. The chain links TRBV6-1 to TRBJ2-6; D gene unclear. The CDR3 runs to 13 residues. Germline CDR1 reads MNHNS; CDR2 reads SASEGT. V lost 6 bases and J lost 0, with 3 bases in between.

This rearrangement joins TRBV27 to TRBJ2-3; unclear D gene. The germline V gene encodes CDR1 MNHEY and CDR2 SMNVEV (reference sequence). This CDR3 contains 16 residues. V was clipped by 8 bases and J by 2 bases, with 20 bases between them. The CDR3, as DNA: TGTGCCAGCCGCCCGGGTCCTCAACCCCCCACAGATACGCAGTATTTT. It codes for CASRPGPQPPTDTQYF.

With regard to this clone: Other DNA sequences in this specimen translate into the identical CDR3. For the CDR3, the DNA is TGTGCCAGCAGTTTAGCGGGCGACACCGGGGAGCTGTTTTTT. It codes for CASSLAGDTGELFF. V is TRBV6-4 and J is TRBJ2-2; TRBD2 agrees at 7 bases. V trimming: 5 bases; J trimming: 3 bases; junction bases outside the gene matches: 3. The CDR3 is 14 amino acids. CDR1 is MRHNA, CDR2 SNTAGT, per germline.

This chain uses TRBV7-2 with TRBJ2-3, with 7 bases identical to TRBD2. Trimming took 1 base from V and 1 from J; bases not matched to a gene: 5. From germline, CDR1 is SGHTA and CDR2 FQGNSA. CDR3 length: 16 residues. CDR3 bases: TGTGCCAGCAGCTTAGTAAGGAGCGGGGGCACAGATACGCAGTATTTT. This codes for CASSLVRSGGTDTQYF.

The chain links TRBV4-1 to TRBJ2-3; D uncertain. CDR1 is MGHRA, CDR2 YSYEKL, per germline. This CDR3 has 14 amino acids. Trimming stripped 1 base from V and 2 bases from J, with 7 bases between. CDR3 sequence reads: CASSQGPNTDTQYF. DNA for the CDR3: TGCGCCAGCAGCCAAGGTCCTAACACAGATACGCAGTATTTT.

V usage is TRBV7-9 and J usage is TRBJ1-2; D gene unclear. Trimming pared 8 bases from V and 2 bases from J, leaving 15 bases between. The CDR3 contains 14 residues. Germline values: CDR1 SEHNR, CDR2 FQNEAQ (reference sequence). CDR3: CASVERDFNYGYTF. Written as DNA, the CDR3 is TGTGCCAGCGTTGAGAGGGATTTCAACTATGGCTACACCTTC.

The V and J genes are TRBV30 and TRBJ1-1; a weak D match, TRBD1 (5 bases). Trimming cost V 2 bases and J 9 bases, with 16 bases left between them. Germline V lookup: CDR1 GTSNPN, CDR2 SVGIG (reference sequence). The CDR3 covers 13 residues. The CDR3 nucleotides read TGTGCCTGGAGTCCTCTCCGGGGGATGAAAGCTTTCTTT. Translated, it gives CAWSPLRGMKAFF.